The sequence of this T cell receptor (beta chain) was determined in a study of monozygotic twins with inflammatory bowel disease. TCRdb re-called the 5' RACE reads; every CDR3 protein appears as one record, without DNA. The sample's table shows some 440,000 distinct CDR3 sequences. CDR1 is SGHNT and CDR2 is YYREEE in the germline V gene (reference sequence). CDR3 length equals 14 residues. This TCR derives from a human donor with ulcerative colitis or Crohn's disease, or a healthy co-twin of an affected twin (not recorded which). V and J are TRBV5-4 and TRBJ2-3. Sequenced material: blood. CDR3 region: CASSLVSTTDTQYF.